This T cell receptor beta chain was identified during a study of blood T cell repertoires in COVID-19. TCRdb's table, derived via immunoSEQ multiplex PCR, lists solely in-frame clones and lacks some. The repertoire consists of 150,000 to 200,000 clones, with roughly 85% occurring once and the leading ten covering roughly 8%. Germline CDR1 and CDR2: SQVTM and ANQGSEA. The length of the CDR3 is 14 residues. Trimming took 3 bases from V and 3 from J; bases not matched to a gene: 6. The chain recombines TRBV29-1 with TRBJ1-1, with 8 bases lining up with TRBD1. The sample was peripheral blood. This sequence originates from a man aged 60 to 75 with acute or convalescent COVID-19. CDR3 region: CSVDSGGLYTEAFF. In DNA, the CDR3 is TGCAGCGTTGATTCAGGGGGCTTGTACACTGAAGCTTTCTTT.